This T cell receptor (beta chain) is from a study of response to subunit inactivated influenza vaccine. Study-wide findings and caveats: After each seasonal influenza vaccination, few new T cells are recruited, the authors suggested.

Per the germline V gene, CDR1 is MGHDK and CDR2 is SYGVNS. The CDR3 runs 12 residues. Trimming removed 4 bases at V and 2 bases at J, with 6 bases between. MiXCR, run by TCRdb on the RT-PCR reads, gives a single entry per CDR3 protein. The sample holds some 850,000 distinct CDR3 sequences, roughly 18% seen once. This clonotype was found many times. Its antigen is not identified. The specimen was PBMCs from blood, collected 5 to 6 days after vaccination. This receptor was taken from a man aged 50 to 59 who received an inactivated influenza vaccine. This chain uses TRBV25-1 with TRBJ2-7, with D unclear. This chain's CDR3 is CASSVGAYEQYF. CDR3 DNA: TGTGCCAGCAGTGTTGGTGCCTACGAGCAGTACTTC.